A selection of T cell receptor beta chains follows, all from one sample in a study of early T cells in non-severe SARS-CoV-2 infection. In TCRdb, the 5' RACE reads were re-called with MiXCR into one record per CDR3 protein. Of 80,000 or so distinct CDR3 sequences in the sample, about 12% were seen once. The sequenced sample consisted of whole blood. Receptors were obtained from an adult who was a healthcare worker with PCR-confirmed SARS-CoV-2 infection or an uninfected control (not recorded which). CDR3s include the opening cysteine and the closing phenylalanine or tryptophan. The size entry is marked missing in some rows and otherwise reads once, few, many or a size class.

>few|TRBJ2-7|TRBV7-6|15
CASRLGPAGVSEQYF
>.|TRBJ1-5|TRBV7-2|13
CASSRARSQPQHF
>.|TRBJ1-1|TRBV27|16
CASSLRSAGGTTEAFF
>many|TRBJ1-6|TRBV7-9|14
CASSLDQGHSPLHF
>medium-sized|TRBJ1-1|TRBV18|16
CASSSDRGGMNTEAFF
>.|TRBJ2-7|TRBV18|15
CASSEKITGSYEQYF
>few|TRBJ1-6|TRBV6-5|14
CASRERASNSPLHF
>many|TRBJ1-5|TRBV5-1|13
CASSSDSNQPQHF
>few|TRBJ2-2|TRBV7-3|17
CANIGPDSPVNTGELFF
>.|TRBJ2-7|TRBV3-1|14
CASSLTSGFYEQYF